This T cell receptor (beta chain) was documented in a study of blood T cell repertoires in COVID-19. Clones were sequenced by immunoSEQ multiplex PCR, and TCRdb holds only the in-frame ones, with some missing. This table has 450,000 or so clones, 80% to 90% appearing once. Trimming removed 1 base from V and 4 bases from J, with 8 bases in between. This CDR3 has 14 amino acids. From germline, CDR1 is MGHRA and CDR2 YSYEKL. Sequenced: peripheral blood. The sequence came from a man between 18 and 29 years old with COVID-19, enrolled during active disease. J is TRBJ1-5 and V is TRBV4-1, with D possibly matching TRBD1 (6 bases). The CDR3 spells CASSQGRGNQPQHF. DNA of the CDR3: TGCGCCAGCAGCCAAGGCAGGGGAAATCAGCCCCAGCATTTT.